This T cell receptor beta chain was recovered during a study of blood T cell repertoires in COVID-19. Looking at the study overall: From the United States, Italy and Spain came samples of acute and convalescent COVID-19. The analysed material was cDNA or gDNA that came from T cells, B-cell-depleted T cells, or PBMCs.

This CDR3 has 17 residues. The V end lost 4 bases, the J end lost 5 bases, and 23 bases lay between the germline ends. Germline V gene sequence: CDR1 MDHEN, CDR2 SYDVKM. Source study methods: The authors estimated nucleated cell counts from reference gene primer amplification. Generated by immunoSEQ multiplex PCR, the TCRdb table keeps only in-frame clones and is missing some. The DNA gave D and trimming, while V, J and clone size come from that table. The sample consists of about 70,000 clones, around nine tenths of them appearing once. The receptor was isolated from a woman aged 55-69 years with acute or convalescent COVID-19. The material sequenced was peripheral blood. The chain is built from TRBV28 and TRBJ2-5; possible D gene TRBD2, 7 bases. CDR3 residues: CASSSLGGARRLETQYF. CDR3 nucleotide sequence: TGTGCCAGCAGTTCCTTGGGGGGGGCGCGACGGTTGGAGACCCAGTACTTC.